This TCR beta chain derives from a study of human T cells and chemical hapten exposure. At the level of the study: Scalp application of diphenylcyclopropenone was performed weekly in patients across the entire roughly 26-week study. General observations from the study: Sensitizing with DPC caused no change in TCRs above 1 in 1000 frequency.

TCRdb reanalysed the RACE reads using MiXCR and keeps one entry per CDR3 protein. Of about 41,000 distinct CDR3 sequences in the sample, over 3% were seen once. Time point described: patch test 2, 6 weeks after DPC sensitization. Treatment reported: therapeutic diphenylcyclopropenone sensitization with weekly scalp DPC. Non-pregnant alopecia patients aged 18 to 70, suitable for DPC therapy. Ten or more counts support this clonotype. Antigen unknown. The V gene's germline CDR1 is SEHNR and CDR2 FQNEAQ (reference sequence). The CDR3 extends over 15 amino acids. Germline trimming cut 2 bases from V and 7 bases from J; bases unmatched to any gene: 6.

The chain couples TRBV7-9 to TRBJ2-1; 9 positions match TRBD2. The source is a middle-aged man with alopecia areata. Some clones in this sample may be carry-over from other donors' samples. Specimen: whole blood, collected in connection with sensitization to the hapten diphenylcyclopropenone (DPC). The CDR3 DNA is TGTGCCAGCAGCTTAATTAGCGGGAGTGGAAATGAGCAGTTCTTC. It encodes CASSLISGSGNEQFF. Looking up the rest from reference TRBV7-9 and TRBJ2-1 gives the full variable domain: DTGVSQNPRHKITKRGQNVTFRCDPISEHNRLYWYRQTLGQGPEFLTYFQNEAQLEKSRLLSDRFSAERPKGSFSTLEIQRTEQGDSAMYLCASSLISGSGNEQFFGPGTRLTVL.